The subject of this entry is one TCR beta chain. Its specific antigen is unknown. No base quality values were provided; no much bigger clone lies one nucleotide off. These data come from a study of response to subunit inactivated influenza vaccine (dated by TCRdb to between 2018 and 2020). Background for the entire study: Deep quantitative T cell receptor repertoire profiling was used in the study to track responses to a trivalent subunit inactivated influenza vaccine.

Broad study findings and their caveats: It was suggested by the authors that each seasonal influenza vaccination may recruit only a limited number of new T cells.

The library was produced with RT-PCR. The instrument given in TCRdb is Illumina HiSeq 2500. Using fastp at Q25 and MiXCR, TCRdb reprocessed the public reads and kept productive beta chains. Rows with one shared CDR3 protein collapse into an entry with the most common genes and DNA. The sample table shows approximately 500,000 distinct CDR3 sequences, and under 30% are seen once. 2.5% to 3% of the sample goes to the ten largest clones. These data were likewise used in another study, on T cells expressing NK-cell markers. Taken from the second paper: TCR beta cDNA libraries were made by 5'RACE template switching that added a universal primer site and unique molecular identifiers. About eight donors provided sorted CD3+CD56+NKG2C+, CD3+CD56+NKG2C- and CD3+CD56-NKG2C+ T-cell subsets, whose TCR beta-chain repertoires were profiled. Seven of the eight sequenced donors were HCMV-seropositive and one was HCMV-seronegative. In several experiments an anti-gammadeltaTCR antibody was added to restrict sorting to alphabetaTCR-expressing T cells. In several donors, the dominant CD3+CD56+NKG2C+ clonotypes were found to rank among the top 10 CD8+ clonotypes and to make up about 1.0-7.5% of CD8+ T cells. Those dominant clonotypes were again the most abundant among CD3+CD56-NKG2C+ cells in a few donors, at about 28.3-65%. It remained unclear whether the expanded NKG2C-expressing T cell clones were specific for HCMV antigens. Randomly selected healthy volunteers, three men and five women, were used as the eight sequenced donors. HCMV serostatus was determined by detecting HCMV-specific IgG in serum with a commercial ELISA kit. Peripheral blood mononuclear cells were isolated from blood by Ficoll density gradient centrifugation. Using Miltenyi isolation kits, CD4+ and CD8+ T cells were isolated from PBMC through magnetic immunoseparation. cDNA synthesis was primed from the TCR beta constant segment, followed by two successive PCR amplification steps. Sequencing of the libraries produced 2 x 150 bp reads on Illumina HiSeq 2000/2500, MiSeq or NextSeq. MIGEC was used to demultiplex reads and group the reads by UMI, and MiTCR was used to assemble and quantify clonotypes. To remove erroneous sequences, TCR cDNA sequences were retained only when supported by two or more reads. Downstream repertoire analysis used the tcR package, and clonotypes were matched across fractions by CDR3 nucleotide sequence plus V segment. Antigen specificity was annotated against VDJdb with VDJmatch, allowing one amino acid substitution in CDR3.

The sequenced sample was CD4+ T cells sorted from PBMCs, obtained about 12 days after vaccination. The receptor comes from a man aged 45 to 65 who received an inactivated influenza vaccine. Donor details come from another sample of the same person, matched by shared clones.

The nucleotides read TGCGCCAGCAGCCAAGAAAGGACAGGGAATTCACCCCTCCACTTT. The resulting protein is CASSQERTGNSPLHF. The chain is assembled from TRBV4-3 and TRBJ1-6; 8 bases in the middle match TRBD1. From V the trimming removes 0 bases and from J it removes 7 bases, while the gene matches leave 2 bases of the junction unaccounted for. From the germline V gene, CDR1 is LGHNA and CDR2 is YSLEER. Including cysteine and phenylalanine, the CDR3 has 15 amino acids. Only CDR3 DNA is held: 45 bases, read in frame from base 1.